This T cell receptor beta chain originates from a study of tumor-infiltrating lymphocytes in primary liver carcinoma. As for the study in general: Surgical resection was the treatment these patients received for primary liver carcinoma.

Germline DNA was also extracted, while the blood RNA originated from unsorted whole blood. Chronic HBV infection affected patients, none of whom had received treatment. Using a constant-region primer together with ProtoScript II reverse transcriptase, TCR beta cDNA was made from roughly 540 ng of total RNA. Slightly modified ARM-PCR, run as three nested multiplex PCR rounds, produced the TCR beta libraries. The two initial PCR rounds, 9 to 11 cycles each, used TRBV1-TRBV30 forward and C-beta reverse primers. MiXCR, applied by TCRdb to the multiplex PCR reads, yields one record per CDR3 protein. The sample lists about 310,000 distinct CDR3 sequences; 45% to 70% were seen once. Findings of the study overall: Tumor-adjacent and tumor-blood pairs shared a smaller degree of overlap than tumor region pairs.

Germline lookup yields CDR1 MDHEN and CDR2 SYDVKM. CDR3 length: 15 residues. J gave up 5 bases and V 6 bases, and 7 bases lay outside the gene matches. Notes on this clonotype: Its antigen is unidentified.

The chain couples TRBV28 to TRBJ2-2; TRBD1 matches at 9 bases. This clonotype was sampled from a woman aged 25 to 39 with primary liver carcinoma and hepatitis B virus infection. Sequenced input: peripheral blood. This CDR3 reads CASRSGQGFTGELFF. CDR3 DNA: TGTGCCAGCAGGTCAGGACAGGGGTTTACCGGGGAGCTGTTTTTT.